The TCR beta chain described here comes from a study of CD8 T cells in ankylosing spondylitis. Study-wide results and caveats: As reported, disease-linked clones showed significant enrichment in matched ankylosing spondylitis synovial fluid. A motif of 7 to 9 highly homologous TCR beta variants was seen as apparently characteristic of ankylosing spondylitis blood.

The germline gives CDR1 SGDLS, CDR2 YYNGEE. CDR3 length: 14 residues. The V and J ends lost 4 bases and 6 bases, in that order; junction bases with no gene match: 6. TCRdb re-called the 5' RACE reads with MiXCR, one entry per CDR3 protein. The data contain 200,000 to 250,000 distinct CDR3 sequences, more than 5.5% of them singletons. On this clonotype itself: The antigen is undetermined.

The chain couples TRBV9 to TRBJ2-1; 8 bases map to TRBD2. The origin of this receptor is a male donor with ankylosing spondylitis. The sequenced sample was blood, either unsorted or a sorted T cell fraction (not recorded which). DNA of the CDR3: TGTGCCAGCAGCCCCGGGACTAGATCCAATGAGCAGTTCTTC. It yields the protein CASSPGTRSNEQFF.